This TCR beta chain originates from a study of PD-1 blockade in classical Hodgkin lymphoma. Regarding the study as a whole: After ASCT, patients who started nivolumab under 1 year later were excluded. Relapsed/refractory patients reportedly had the lowest baseline TCR diversity, below newly diagnosed patients, who were below healthy donors.

The table came from immunoSEQ multiplex PCR; TCRdb's copy has only in-frame clones and leaves some out. The repertoire includes roughly 42,000 clones, about 72% of them detected once, and 3% to 3.5% sits in the top ten. As for this clone: Its specificity is not known.

V was pared by 5 bases and J by 4 bases, with 21 bases between. This CDR3 comprises 17 residues. The germline gives CDR1 SEHNR, CDR2 FQNEAQ (reference sequence). After autologous stem cell transplantation all patients relapsed, and prior brentuximab vedotin exposure differed between cohorts. The specimen comprised peripheral blood mononuclear cells (PBMCs), sampled at baseline. The TCR comes from a human donor with classical Hodgkin lymphoma. The chain combines TRBV7-9 with TRBJ2-1; tentative D call: TRBD1 (6 bases). DNA for the CDR3: TGTGCCAGCAGCAATACAGGGTCGGGAACGGCATACAATGAGCAGTTCTTC. Protein: CASSNTGSGTAYNEQFF.